This T cell receptor (beta chain) originates from a study of healthy donors' naive CD4 and CD8 T cells. Findings and caveats of the study: Positive CDR3 charge linked to CD4+ cells, negative to CD8+ cells. Bulk sequencing left alpha and beta chains unpaired.

Each TCR library used 500 ng of total RNA and a linear amplification protocol. TCRdb re-called the reads through MiXCR, storing one row per CDR3 protein. The repertoire has about 180,000 distinct CDR3 sequences, under 85% of them found once; the top ten carry roughly 2.4%. In the case of this clonotype: The antigen is unknown.

Sequencing input: naive CD4+ and CD8+ T cells sorted from blood, pooled from several donors. The sequence came from a pool of human donors in good health; the sample pools cells from several healthy donors.

The CDR3: CASKGQGFTEAFF. Here the CDR3 DNA reads TGTGCCAGCAAAGGACAGGGGTTCACTGAAGCTTTCTTT. The chain carries TRBV27 and TRBJ1-1, with 9 bases identical to TRBD1. Trimming removed 7 bases from V and 4 bases from J; junction bases left unmatched: 4. Germline V lookup: CDR1 MNHEY, CDR2 SMNVEV (reference sequence). The CDR3 has 13 residues.